These 5 T cell receptor beta chains were all obtained from the same sample, sequenced in a study of blood T cells in healthy people across ages. Using a J-beta primer mix together with a sample-barcoded 5' primer, a second PCR was run for about 7 to 12 cycles. TCRdb passed the 5' RACE reads through MiXCR, listing each CDR3 protein once. The sample lists roughly 1,100,000 distinct CDR3 sequences, 20% to 25% occurring once. These data also formed part of another study, on T cells of mothers and their children.

Sequenced material: blood. These receptor sequences come from a girl aged 2 to 10 in good health.

V gene TRBV12-3 or TRBV12-4 combines with J gene TRBJ2-7; 10 bases map to TRBD1. Unmatched junction bases numbered 4, after V lost 7 bases and J lost 4 bases. The CDR3 has 13 residues. The CDR3 region has the DNA TGTGCCAGCACGGACAGGGGGGCTTACGAGCAGTACTTC. Protein: CASTDRGAYEQYF.

The gene calls are TRBV25-1 and TRBJ2-7; the D is unclear. From germline, CDR1 is MGHDK and CDR2 SYGVNS. V was pared by 4 bases and J by 2 bases, with 9 bases between. The CDR3 is made up of 13 amino acids. The CDR3 coding sequence is TGTGCCAGCAGTGGTGCGTTAGCCTACGAGCAGTACTTC. It specifies CASSGALAYEQYF.

This clonotype has only a few counts. The chain joins TRBV7-9 to TRBJ1-5; the D gene is possibly TRBD1 (6 bases). V was cut by 4 bases and J by 1 base, with 23 bases left in between. Germline-derived CDR1 and CDR2 are SEHNR and FQNEAQ (reference sequence). The CDR3 sequence is 19 residues long. For the CDR3, the DNA is TGTGCCAGCAGCTCAGTTACAGGGAACACGTATATGAGCAATCAGCCCCAGCATTTT. Translation gives CASSSVTGNTYMSNQPQHF.

This clonotype occurred a few times. The V and J genes are TRBV7-2 and TRBJ2-2, with 8 bases lining up with TRBD1. The CDR3 sequence is 12 residues long. Germline V lookup: CDR1 SGHTA, CDR2 FQGNSA. After removal of 4 bases from V and 15 bases from J, the junction contained 7 bases not matched to a gene. CDR3 protein: CASSYDRGLMFF. The CDR3 DNA follows: TGTGCCAGCAGCTATGACAGGGGATTGATGTTTTTT.

This clonotype was seen more than once but under ten times. The rearrangement links TRBV14 to TRBJ2-5, with TRBD2 as a possible D gene (6 bases). The CDR3 runs to 13 residues. The germline gives CDR1 SGHDN, CDR2 FVKESK. Trimming stripped 0 bases from V and 12 bases from J, with 14 bases between. The CDR3 nucleotides read TGTGCCAGCAGCCAAGACTGGGGGGATTCCAAGTACTTC. Translating gives CASSQDWGDSKYF.